The sequence of this T cell receptor beta chain was determined in a study of T cell changes during pregnancy in multiple sclerosis. Sequenced by immunoSEQ multiplex PCR; TCRdb stores in-frame clones only, minus some. The data contain under 120,000 clones, roughly nine tenths of them seen just once; the ten biggest clones take up about 3.2%. This receptor was obtained from a female donor with multiple sclerosis, enrolled in a pregnancy study. The sequencing here drew on peripheral blood, taken after pregnancy.

CDR3 in amino acids: CASSQGRVGEQYF. The CDR3 nucleotides are TGTGCCAGCAGCCAGGGCAGGGTAGGCGAGCAGTACTTC. This rearrangement joins TRBV14 to TRBJ2-7, with a possible D match to TRBD1 (5 bases). V shed 3 bases and J shed 6 bases, with 12 bases lying between them. Germline values: CDR1 SGHDN, CDR2 FVKESK. The CDR3 consists of 13 residues.